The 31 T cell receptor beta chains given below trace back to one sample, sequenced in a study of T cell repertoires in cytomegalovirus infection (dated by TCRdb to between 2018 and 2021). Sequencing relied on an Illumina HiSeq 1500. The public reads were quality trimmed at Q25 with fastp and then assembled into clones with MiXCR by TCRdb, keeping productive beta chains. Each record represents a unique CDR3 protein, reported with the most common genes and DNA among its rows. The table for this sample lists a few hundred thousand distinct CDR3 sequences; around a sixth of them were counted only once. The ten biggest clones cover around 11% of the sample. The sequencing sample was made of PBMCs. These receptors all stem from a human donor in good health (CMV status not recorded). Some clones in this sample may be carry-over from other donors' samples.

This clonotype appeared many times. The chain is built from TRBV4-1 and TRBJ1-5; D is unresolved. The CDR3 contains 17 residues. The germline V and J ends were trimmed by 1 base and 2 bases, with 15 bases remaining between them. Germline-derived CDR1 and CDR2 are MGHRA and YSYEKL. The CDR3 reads CASSQAPLAGGNQPQHF. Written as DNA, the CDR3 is TGCGCCAGCAGCCAAGCCCCCTTGGCAGGAGGCAATCAGCCCCAGCATTTT.

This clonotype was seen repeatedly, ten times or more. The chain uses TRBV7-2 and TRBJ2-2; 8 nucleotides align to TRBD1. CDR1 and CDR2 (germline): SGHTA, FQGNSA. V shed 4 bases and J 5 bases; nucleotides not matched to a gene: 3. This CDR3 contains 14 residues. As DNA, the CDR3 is TGTGCCAGCAGCTGGGGACAGGCAACCGGGGAGCTGTTTTTT. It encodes CASSWGQATGELFF.

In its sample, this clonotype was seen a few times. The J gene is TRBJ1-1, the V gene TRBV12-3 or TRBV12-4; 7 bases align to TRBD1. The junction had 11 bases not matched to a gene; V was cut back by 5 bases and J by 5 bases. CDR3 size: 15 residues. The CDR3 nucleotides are TGTGCCAGCAGTGGCGAAATAGCAGGGGGGACTGAAGCTTTCTTT. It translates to CASSGEIAGGTEAFF.

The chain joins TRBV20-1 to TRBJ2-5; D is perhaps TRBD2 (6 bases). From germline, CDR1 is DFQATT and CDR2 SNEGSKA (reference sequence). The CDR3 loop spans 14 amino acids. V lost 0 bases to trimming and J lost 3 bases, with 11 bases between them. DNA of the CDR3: TGCAGTGCTAGAGATTGGCGGGGAAAAGAGACCCAGTACTTC. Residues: CSARDWRGKETQYF.

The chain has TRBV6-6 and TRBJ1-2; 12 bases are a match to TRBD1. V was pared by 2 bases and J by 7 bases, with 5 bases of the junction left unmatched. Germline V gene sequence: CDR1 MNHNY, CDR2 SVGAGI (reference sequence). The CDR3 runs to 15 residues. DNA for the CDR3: TGTGCCAGCAGTTACGGGGGACAGGGGGCAACTGGCTACACCTTC. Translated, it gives CASSYGGQGATGYTF.

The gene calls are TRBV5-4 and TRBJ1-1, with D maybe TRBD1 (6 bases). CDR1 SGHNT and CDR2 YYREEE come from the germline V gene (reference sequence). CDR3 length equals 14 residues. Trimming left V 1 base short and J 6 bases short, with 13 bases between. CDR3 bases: TGTGCCAGCAGCTTGTGGGGGGCGCGGGCTGAAGCTTTCTTT. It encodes CASSLWGARAEAFF.

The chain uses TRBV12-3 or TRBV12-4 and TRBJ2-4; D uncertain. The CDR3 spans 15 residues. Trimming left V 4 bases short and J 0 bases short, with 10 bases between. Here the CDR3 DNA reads TGTGCCAGCAGTTGGGGTGAGATAGCCAAAAACATTCAGTACTTC. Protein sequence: CASSWGEIAKNIQYF.

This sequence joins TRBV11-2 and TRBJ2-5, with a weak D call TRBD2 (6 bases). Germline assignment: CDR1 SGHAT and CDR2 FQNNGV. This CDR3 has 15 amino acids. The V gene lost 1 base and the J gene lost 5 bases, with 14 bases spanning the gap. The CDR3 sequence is CASSLVTSEGETQYF. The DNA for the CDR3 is TGTGCCAGCAGCTTAGTTACCTCGGAGGGGGAGACCCAGTACTTC.

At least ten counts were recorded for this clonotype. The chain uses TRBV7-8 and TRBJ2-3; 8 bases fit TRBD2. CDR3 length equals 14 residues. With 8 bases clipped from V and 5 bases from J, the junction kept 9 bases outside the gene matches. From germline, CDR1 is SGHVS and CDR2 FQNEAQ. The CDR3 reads CASGRGGPEDTQYF. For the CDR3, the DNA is TGTGCCAGCGGACGGGGGGGCCCGGAAGATACGCAGTATTTT. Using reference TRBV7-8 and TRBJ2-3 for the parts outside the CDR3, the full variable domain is GAGVSQSPRYKVAKRGQDVALRCDPISGHVSLFWYQQALGQGPEFLTYFQNEAQLDKSGLPSDRFFAERPEGSVSTLKIQRTQQEDSAVYLCASGRGGPEDTQYFGPGTRLTVL.

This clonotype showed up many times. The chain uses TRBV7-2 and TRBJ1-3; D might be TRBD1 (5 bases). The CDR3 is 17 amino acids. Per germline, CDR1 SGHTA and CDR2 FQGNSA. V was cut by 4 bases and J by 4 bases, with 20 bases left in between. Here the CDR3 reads CASSWSTGPSVGNTIYF. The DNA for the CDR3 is TGTGCCAGCAGCTGGTCCACAGGACCCTCTGTCGGAAACACCATATATTTT.

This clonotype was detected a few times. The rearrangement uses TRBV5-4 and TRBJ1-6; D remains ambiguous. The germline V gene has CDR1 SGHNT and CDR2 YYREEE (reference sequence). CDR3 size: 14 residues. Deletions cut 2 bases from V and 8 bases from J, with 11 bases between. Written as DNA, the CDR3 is TGTGCCAGCAGCTTCGCGCAGGTCGATTCACCCCTCCACTTT. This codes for CASSFAQVDSPLHF.

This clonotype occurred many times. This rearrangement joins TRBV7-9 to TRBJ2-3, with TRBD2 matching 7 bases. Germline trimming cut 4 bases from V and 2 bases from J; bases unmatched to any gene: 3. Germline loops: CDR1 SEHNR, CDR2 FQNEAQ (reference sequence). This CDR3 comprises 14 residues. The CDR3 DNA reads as TGTGCCAGCAGCTCCGGACTAGTCACAGATACGCAGTATTTT. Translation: CASSSGLVTDTQYF.

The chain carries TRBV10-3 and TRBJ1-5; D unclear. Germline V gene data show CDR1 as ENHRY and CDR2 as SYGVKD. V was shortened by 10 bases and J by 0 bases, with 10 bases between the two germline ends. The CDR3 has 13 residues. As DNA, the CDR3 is TGTGCCAGCAGAGAAAATAGCAATCAGCCCCAGCATTTT. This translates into CASRENSNQPQHF.

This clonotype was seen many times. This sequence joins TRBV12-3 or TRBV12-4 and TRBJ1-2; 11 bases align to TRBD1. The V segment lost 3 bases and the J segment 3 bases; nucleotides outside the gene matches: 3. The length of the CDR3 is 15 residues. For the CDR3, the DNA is TGTGCCAGCAGTTTCGGGACAGGGGGTGACTATGGCTACACCTTC. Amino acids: CASSFGTGGDYGYTF.

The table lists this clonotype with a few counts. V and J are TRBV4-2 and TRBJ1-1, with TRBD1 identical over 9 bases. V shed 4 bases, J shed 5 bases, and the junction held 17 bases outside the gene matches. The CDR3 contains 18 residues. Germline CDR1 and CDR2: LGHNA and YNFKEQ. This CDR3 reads CASSLRTGGGGRGTEAFF. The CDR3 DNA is TGTGCCAGCAGCCTTAGAACAGGGGGCGGAGGACGGGGGACTGAAGCTTTCTTT.

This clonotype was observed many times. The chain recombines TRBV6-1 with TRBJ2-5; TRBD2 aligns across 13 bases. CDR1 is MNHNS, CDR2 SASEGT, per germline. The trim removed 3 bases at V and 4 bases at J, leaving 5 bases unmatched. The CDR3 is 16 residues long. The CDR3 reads CASSDGLAGVRETQYF. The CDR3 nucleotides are TGTGCCAGCAGTGATGGACTAGCGGGGGTTAGAGAGACCCAGTACTTC.

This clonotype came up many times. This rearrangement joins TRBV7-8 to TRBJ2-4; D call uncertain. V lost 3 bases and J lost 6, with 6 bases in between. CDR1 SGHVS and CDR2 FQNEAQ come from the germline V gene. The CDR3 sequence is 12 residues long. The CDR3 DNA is TGTGCCAGCAGCTTTAGTGGAAACATTCAGTACTTC. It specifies CASSFSGNIQYF.

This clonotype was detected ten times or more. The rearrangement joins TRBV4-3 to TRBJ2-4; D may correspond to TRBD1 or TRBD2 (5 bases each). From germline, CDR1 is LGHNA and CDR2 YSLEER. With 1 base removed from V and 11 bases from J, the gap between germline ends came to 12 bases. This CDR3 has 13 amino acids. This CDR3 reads CASSQVERGVQYF. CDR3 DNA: TGCGCCAGCAGCCAAGTCGAACGGGGCGTTCAGTACTTC.

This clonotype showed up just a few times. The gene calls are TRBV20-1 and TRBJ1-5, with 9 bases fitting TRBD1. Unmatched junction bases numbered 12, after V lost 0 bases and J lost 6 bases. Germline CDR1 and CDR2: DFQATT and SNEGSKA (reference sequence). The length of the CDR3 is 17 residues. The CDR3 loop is CSARDSPGQGLAQPQHF. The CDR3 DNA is TGCAGTGCTAGAGATTCACCGGGACAGGGATTAGCTCAGCCCCAGCATTTT.

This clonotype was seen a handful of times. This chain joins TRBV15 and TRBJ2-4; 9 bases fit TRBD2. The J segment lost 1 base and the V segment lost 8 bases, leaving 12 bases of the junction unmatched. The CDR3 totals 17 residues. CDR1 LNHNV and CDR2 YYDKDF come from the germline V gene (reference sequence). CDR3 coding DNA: TGTGCCACCGGAGATCGCGGGGGGGTCTCGGCCAAAAACATTCAGTACTTC. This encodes CATGDRGGVSAKNIQYF.

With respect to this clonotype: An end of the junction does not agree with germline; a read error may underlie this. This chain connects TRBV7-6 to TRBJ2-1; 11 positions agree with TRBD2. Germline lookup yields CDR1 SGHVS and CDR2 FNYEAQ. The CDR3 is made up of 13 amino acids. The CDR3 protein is CASSLVLAGGLIF. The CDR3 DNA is TGTGCCAGCAGCTTAGTGCTAGCGGGGGGCCTTATCTTC. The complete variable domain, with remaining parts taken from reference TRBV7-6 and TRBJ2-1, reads GAGVSQSPRYKVTKRGQDVALRCDPISGHVSLYWYRQALGQGPEFLTYFNYEAQQDKSGLPNDRFSAERPEGSISTLTIQRTEQRDSAMYRCASSLVLAGGLIFGPGTRLTVL.

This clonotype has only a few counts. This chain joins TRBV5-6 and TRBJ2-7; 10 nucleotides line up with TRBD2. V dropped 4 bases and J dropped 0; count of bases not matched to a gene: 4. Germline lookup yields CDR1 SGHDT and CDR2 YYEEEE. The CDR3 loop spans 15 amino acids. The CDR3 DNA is TGTGCCAGCAGCCGTAGCGGGGGGAGCTCCTACGAGCAGTACTTC. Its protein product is CASSRSGGSSYEQYF.

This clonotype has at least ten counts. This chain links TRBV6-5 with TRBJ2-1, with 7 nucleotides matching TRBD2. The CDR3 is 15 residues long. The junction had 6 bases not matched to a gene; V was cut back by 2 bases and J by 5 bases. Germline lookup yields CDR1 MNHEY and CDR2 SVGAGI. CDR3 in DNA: TGTGCCAGCAGTTACCCTTCGGGGGGTCACAATGAGCAGTTCTTC. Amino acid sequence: CASSYPSGGHNEQFF.

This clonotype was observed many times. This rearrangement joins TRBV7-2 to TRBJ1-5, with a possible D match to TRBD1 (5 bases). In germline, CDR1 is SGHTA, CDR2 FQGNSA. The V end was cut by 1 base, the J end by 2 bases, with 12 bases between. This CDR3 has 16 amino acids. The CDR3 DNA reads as TGTGCCAGCAGCTTAGTCGGGGCAGGGCGCAATCAGCCCCAGCATTTT. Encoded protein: CASSLVGAGRNQPQHF.

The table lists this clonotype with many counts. CDR3 in DNA: TGTGCCAGCAGCTCGGACAGGGCTTTATACAATGAGCAGTTCTTC. This gives the protein CASSSDRALYNEQFF. The rearrangement links TRBV7-2 to TRBJ2-1, with 8 bases matching TRBD1. The germline V gene has CDR1 SGHTA and CDR2 FQGNSA. Trimming cost V 4 bases and J 4 bases; bases outside gene matches: 6. This CDR3 contains 15 residues. The full variable domain, completed using reference TRBV7-2 and TRBJ2-1, is GAGVSQSPSNKVTEKGKDVELRCDPISGHTALYWYRQSLGQGLEFLIYFQGNSAPDKSGLPSDRFSAERTGGSVSTLTIQRTQQEDSAVYLCASSSDRALYNEQFFGPGTRLTVL.

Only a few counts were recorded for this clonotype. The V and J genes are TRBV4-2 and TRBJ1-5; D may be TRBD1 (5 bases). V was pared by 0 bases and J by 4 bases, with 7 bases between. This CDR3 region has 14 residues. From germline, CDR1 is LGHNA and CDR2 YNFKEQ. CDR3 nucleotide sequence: TGTGCCAGCAGCCAAGATGAGGGGAATCAGCCCCAGCATTTT. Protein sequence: CASSQDEGNQPQHF.

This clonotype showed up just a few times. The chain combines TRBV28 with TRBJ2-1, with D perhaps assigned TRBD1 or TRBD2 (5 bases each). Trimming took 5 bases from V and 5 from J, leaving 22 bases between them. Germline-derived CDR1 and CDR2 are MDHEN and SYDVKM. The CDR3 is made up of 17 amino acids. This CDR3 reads CASSPLPGYEGHNEQFF. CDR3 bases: TGTGCCAGCAGTCCTTTACCGGGGTACGAGGGGCACAATGAGCAGTTCTTC.

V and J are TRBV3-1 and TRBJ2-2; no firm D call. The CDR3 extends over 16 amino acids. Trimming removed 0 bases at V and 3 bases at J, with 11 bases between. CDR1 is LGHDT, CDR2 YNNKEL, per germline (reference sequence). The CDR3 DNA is TGTGCCAGCAGCCAAGATCAGGTTGCGTACACCGGGGAGCTGTTTTTT. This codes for CASSQDQVAYTGELFF.

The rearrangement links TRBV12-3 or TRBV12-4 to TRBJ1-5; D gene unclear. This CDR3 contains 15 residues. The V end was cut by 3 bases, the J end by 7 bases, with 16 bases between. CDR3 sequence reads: CASSFHQFRGQPQHF. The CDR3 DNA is TGTGCCAGCAGTTTTCACCAGTTCAGAGGGCAGCCCCAGCATTTT.

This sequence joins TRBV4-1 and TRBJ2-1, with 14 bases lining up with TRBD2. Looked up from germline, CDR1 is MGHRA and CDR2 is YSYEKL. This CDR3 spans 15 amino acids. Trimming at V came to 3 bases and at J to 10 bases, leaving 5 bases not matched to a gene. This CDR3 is CASSHVGLAGEEQFF. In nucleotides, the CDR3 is TGCGCCAGCAGCCATGTGGGACTAGCGGGGGAGGAGCAGTTCTTC.

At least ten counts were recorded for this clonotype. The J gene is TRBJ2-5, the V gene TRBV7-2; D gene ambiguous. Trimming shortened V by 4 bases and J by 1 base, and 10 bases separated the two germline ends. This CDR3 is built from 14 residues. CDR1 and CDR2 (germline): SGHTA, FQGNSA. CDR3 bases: TGTGCCAGCAGCTCTAATCCGGGCCAAGAGACCCAGTACTTC. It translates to CASSSNPGQETQYF.